This T cell receptor beta chain comes out of a study of OX40 agonist ivuxolimab in advanced cancers. Only a few counts were recorded for this clone. The CDR3 has 14 residues. Per the germline V gene, CDR1 is SEHNR and CDR2 is FQNEAQ (reference sequence). The V gene lost 8 bases and the J gene lost 4 bases, with 17 bases spanning the gap. Clones were read by immunoSEQ multiplex PCR, and TCRdb kept only the in-frame ones, dropping some. The sample gives 55,000 to 70,000 clones, 84% of which show up once; roughly 2.4% is in the top ten. The chain employs TRBV7-9 and TRBJ2-5; D unclear. The sequencing here drew on CD4+ or CD8+ T cells sorted from blood, taken in a trial of the OX40 agonist ivuxolimab. This TCR was recovered from an adult with an advanced solid tumor such as melanoma, head and neck, liver or kidney cancer. The CDR3 sequence: CASETFVPGETQYF. The CDR3 coding sequence is TGTGCCAGCGAAACATTTGTCCCGGGAGAGACCCAGTACTTC. Together with reference TRBV7-9 and TRBJ2-5, the CDR3 gives the full variable domain: DTGVSQNPRHKITKRGQNVTFRCDPISEHNRLYWYRQTLGQGPEFLTYFQNEAQLEKSRLLSDRFSAERPKGSFSTLEIQRTEQGDSAMYLCASETFVPGETQYFGPGTRLLVL.